Following are 7 T cell receptor beta chains from one sample sequenced in a study of blood T cell repertoires in COVID-19. The table came from immunoSEQ multiplex PCR; TCRdb's copy has only in-frame clones and leaves some out. The sample includes about 200,000 clones, approximately 91% of them seen just once. The sequenced material came from peripheral blood. The source is a woman between 40 and 55 years old with acute or convalescent COVID-19.

The V and J genes are TRBV3-1 (or the pseudogene TRBV3-2) and TRBJ2-1; D not certain. V was pared by 4 bases and J by 9 bases, with 7 bases between. Germline-derived CDR1 and CDR2 are LGHDT and YNNKEL (reference sequence). The length of the CDR3 is 11 residues. CDR3 protein: CASSLAGEQFF. CDR3 in DNA: TGTGCCAGCAGCCTTGCAGGTGAGCAGTTCTTC.

This chain uses TRBV20-1 with TRBJ1-1; D unresolved. V was trimmed by 3 bases and J by 1 base, leaving 12 bases between them. The CDR3 sequence is 14 residues long. From germline, CDR1 is DFQATT and CDR2 SNEGSKA (reference sequence). For the CDR3, the DNA is TGCAGTGCTAGTGGTCTATTGAGGAACACTGAAGCTTTCTTT. This encodes CSASGLLRNTEAFF.

V is TRBV7-2 and J is TRBJ2-4; D is possibly TRBD2 (7 bases). The V gene's germline CDR1 is SGHTA and CDR2 FQGNSA. The ends were cut back, 2 bases at V and 15 bases at J, with 20 bases in the middle. This CDR3 is built from 14 residues. The CDR3 sequence: CASSLFRDGGRPYF. The CDR3 DNA reads as TGTGCCAGCAGCTTATTCAGGGACGGGGGGCGTCCGTACTTC.

The chain links TRBV3-1 (or the pseudogene TRBV3-2) to TRBJ1-1; 8 bases line up with TRBD1. Germline CDR1 is LGHDT and CDR2 is YNNKEL (reference sequence). The CDR3 has 15 amino acids. After removal of 5 bases from V and 0 bases from J, the junction contained 5 bases not matched to a gene. CDR3 residues: CASSGGTGMNTEAFF. CDR3 bases: TGTGCCAGCAGCGGTGGGACAGGTATGAACACTGAAGCTTTCTTT.

The chain joins TRBV27 to TRBJ1-5; D perhaps matches TRBD1 (5 bases). CDR3 length: 13 amino acids. Germline V gene lookup returns CDR1 MNHEY and CDR2 SMNVEV (reference sequence). Trimming removed 3 bases at V and 5 bases at J, with 8 bases between. This CDR3 reads CASSFSGDQPQHF. The CDR3 DNA reads as TGTGCCAGCAGTTTCTCGGGGGATCAGCCCCAGCATTTT.

V is TRBV28 and J is TRBJ1-2; 7 bases are a match to TRBD1. The V and J ends lost 6 bases and 7 bases, in that order; junction bases with no gene match: 11. The CDR3 totals 14 residues. Looked up from germline, CDR1 is MDHEN and CDR2 is SYDVKM. In DNA, the CDR3 is TGTGCCAGCAGGCAAAAAACAGGGGCTGGTGGCTACACCTTC. This codes for CASRQKTGAGGYTF.

This rearrangement joins TRBV6-6 to TRBJ2-5, with TRBD2 matching over 12 bases. This CDR3 region has 15 residues. Germline assignment: CDR1 MNHNY and CDR2 SVGAGI (reference sequence). Germline trimming cut 5 bases from V and 5 bases from J; bases unmatched to any gene: 6. CDR3 sequence reads: CASSRLAGEAETQYF. The CDR3 DNA reads TGTGCCAGCAGTCGACTAGCGGGGGAGGCCGAGACCCAGTACTTC.